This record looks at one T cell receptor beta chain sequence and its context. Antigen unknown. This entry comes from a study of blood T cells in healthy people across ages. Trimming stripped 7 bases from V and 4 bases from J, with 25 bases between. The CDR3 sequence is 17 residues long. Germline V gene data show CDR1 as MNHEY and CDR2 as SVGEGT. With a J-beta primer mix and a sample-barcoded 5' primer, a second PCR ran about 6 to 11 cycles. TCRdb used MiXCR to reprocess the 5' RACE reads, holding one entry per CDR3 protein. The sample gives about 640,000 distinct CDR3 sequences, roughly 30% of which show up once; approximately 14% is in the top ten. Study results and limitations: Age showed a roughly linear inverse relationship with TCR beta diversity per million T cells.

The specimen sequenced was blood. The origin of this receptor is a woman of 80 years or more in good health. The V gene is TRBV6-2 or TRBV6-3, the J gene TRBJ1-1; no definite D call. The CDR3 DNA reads TGTGCCAGCACCCCGTTGATTGGGGTTCTCGGTGGCACTGAAGCTTTCTTT. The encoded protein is CASTPLIGVLGGTEAFF.